The TCR beta chain described here comes from a study of blood T cell repertoires in COVID-19 (dated by TCRdb to about 2020). As for the study more broadly: Samples covering the acute and convalescent phases of COVID-19 were provided by collaborators in the United States, Italy and Spain. The samples were drawn from the first 160 participants of the ongoing ImmuneRACE study and from over 950 subjects provided by 6 global collaborators. HLA class I and class II types, where available, came from metadata supplied by the sample provider rather than from assay-based typing. The repertoires were released in a freely available public database intended as a resource for research on the immune response to SARS-CoV-2. Subjects who had been exposed to COVID-19, were actively infected with it, or had recovered from it provided the deeply sampled blood TCRbeta repertoires that made up the dataset. The prospective study material was composed of cDNA or gDNA derived from T cells, B-cell-depleted T cells, or PBMCs. A de-identified subject ID, COVID-19 status, age in years and sex were almost always included in the sample metadata.

Broader findings and caveats from the paper: How much clinical and demographic metadata was included differed by source and by participant, and the metadata was provided uncurated.

To note about this clone: It has no known antigen specificity. The sample holds no much larger clone one base away, and base qualities are not on file.

The collaborating institutions used their own protocols to collect whole blood in K2EDTA tubes. For TCRbeta analysis, collaborators shipped samples in one of three forms: frozen whole blood, isolated PBMCs, or DNA extracted from either of those sample types. The CDR3 starts with the cysteine, ends with the phenylalanine, and has 18 residues. CDR3 DNA only is kept here, 54 bases in frame from base 1. Per the germline V gene, SGHDT is the CDR1 and YYEEEE is the CDR2. V loses 4 bases at its end and J loses 4 bases; junction bases beyond the gene matches: 18. The immunoSEQ Assay, a bias-controlled multiplex PCR, was used to amplify TCRbeta CDR3 regions from genomic DNA. The study's processing was this. Within the assay, amplification of reference gene primers was used to estimate how many nucleated cells each sample contained. Sequence reads were collapsed and filtered to measure the absolute abundance of every unique TCRbeta CDR3 rearrangement. For each sample, productive Simpson clonality was calculated as the square root of Simpson's diversity index over productive rearrangements. TCRdb retrieved this table from immuneACCESS and kept in-frame rearrangements only. Not all clones are present; in checked studies, unresolved V genes account for under half, and no reason is known for the remainder. V, J and clone size derive from that table, while D and trimming were established from the DNA sequence. In all, the sample holds roughly 68,000 clones, and roughly three quarters of those were seen once. The top ten clonotypes cover approximately 10% of the sample.

The receptor chain draws on TRBV5-6 and TRBJ1-2; TRBD1 matches 8 bases in the middle. This TCR derives from a woman between 45 and 60 years old with acute or convalescent COVID-19. The specimen sequenced was peripheral blood. The DNA sequence follows: TGTGCCAGCAGCCCTGATGCGACAGGGGTCCCCACGGGCTATGGCTACACCTTC. It is translated as CASSPDATGVPTGYGYTF.